The present entry profiles one T cell receptor (beta chain) with its context. This entry is derived from a study of CD8 T cells in Susac syndrome. Sequencing of TCR beta was performed on blood CD8+ and CD4+ T cells. Negative isolation yielded the CD8+ and CD4+ T cells, while FACS enriched the TEMRA cells. Reverse transcription of roughly 0.5 to 1 ug RNA was carried out with random hexamers. Across 54 Vbeta and 13 Jbeta, TCR beta CDR3 was amplified with immunoSEQ multiplex PCR. TCRdb reprocessed the immunoSEQ multiplex PCR reads via MiXCR and lists one record per CDR3 protein. The sample has around 180,000 distinct CDR3 sequences; 90% to 97% are singletons. The sequence was obtained from a human donor with multiple sclerosis. Sequences were obtained from CD4+ T cells from PBMCs.

The CDR3 nucleotides are TGTGCCAGCAGTCAAGGGTTCGCAGATACGCAGTATTTT. Residues: CASSQGFADTQYF. The chain is built from TRBV11-3 and TRBJ2-3, with unresolved D. This CDR3 is 13 amino acids long. Trimming took 6 bases from V and 4 from J, leaving 11 bases between them. Germline V lookup: CDR1 SGHNT, CDR2 YENEEA.